This entry is about one T cell receptor beta chain. Its antigen remains unidentified. This sample is part of a study of regulatory T cells in long-lasting Graves disease. Study-level findings and limits: Persistent cases favored TRBV28, TRBJ1-2 and TRBJ2-5.

This CDR3 region has 14 residues. Trimming stripped 10 bases from V and 4 bases from J, with 14 bases between. Germline loops: CDR1 SEHNR, CDR2 FQNEAQ (reference sequence). Time point given: newly diagnosed GD, antithyroid drugs for less than 3 months. The TCR library was made from RNA that had been extracted from PBMCs in TRIzol. To make TCR beta libraries, researchers used iRepertoire HTBI primers and Arm-PCR of CDR3 regions. TCRdb processed the multiplex PCR reads anew with MiXCR; each CDR3 protein has one entry. There are hundreds of thousands of distinct CDR3 sequences in the sample; less than 20% occur only once, and 15% to 20% lies in the top ten. These same data were also listed under a study on T cells in Graves' hyperthyroidism and ophthalmopathy.

The receptor's source is a woman aged 25 to 39 with Graves disease. The V call is TRBV7-9, the J call TRBJ1-6; D gene ambiguous. The source was peripheral blood mononuclear cells (PBMCs), collected at new diagnosis, from a patient treated with antithyroid drugs. The DNA of the CDR3 is TGTGCCAATCTAGCCCAGGAATATAATTCACCCCTCCACTTT. The encoded protein is CANLAQEYNSPLHF.